This is a list of T cell receptor beta chains from one sample in a study of blood T cell repertoires in COVID-19. Data came from immunoSEQ multiplex PCR; TCRdb stores just in-frame clones and leaves some out. The table shows a few hundred thousand clones, with approximately 87% occurring only once. Sequencing was done on a sample of peripheral blood. The receptor set was obtained from a woman aged 25 to 45 with COVID-19, enrolled during active disease. CDR3s include the opening cysteine and the closing phenylalanine or tryptophan. The D gene is left open where the match is weak. Not every row has a clone size; where given, it reads once, few, many or a size class.

j_gene | d_gene | abundance | v_gene | CDR3nt | CDR3aa
TRBJ2-3 | TRBD2 | - | TRBV19 | TGTGCCAGTCGGGGGGGGCGCAGGACTAGCGGCGGTTCTAGCACAGATACGCAGTATTTT | CASRGGRRTSGGSSTDTQYF
TRBJ1-2 | - | - | TRBV19 | TGTGCCAGTAGTATGTTCCAAGGCTACACCTTC | CASSMFQGYTF
TRBJ2-2 | TRBD2 | - | TRBV9 | TGTGCCAGCAGACCGGGACTAGCCCCCGGGGAGCTGTTTTTT | CASRPGLAPGELFF
TRBJ2-3 | - | - | TRBV12-3/TRBV12-4 | TGTGCCAGCAGTTTTACTGGCACAGATACGCAGTATTTT | CASSFTGTDTQYF
TRBJ1-3 | TRBD1 | - | TRBV4-2 | TGTGCCAGCAGCCAGGAGACAGGGGGCATTGACACCATATATTTT | CASSQETGGIDTIYF
TRBJ2-7 | TRBD2 | - | TRBV11-1 | TGTGCCAGCAGCCTAGGACTAGCGAGCTCCTACGAGCAGTACTTC | CASSLGLASSYEQYF
TRBJ2-7 | TRBD1 | once | TRBV10-3 | TGTGCCATCAGTGGAGGGGGACAGGGCACCTACGAGCAGTACTTC | CAISGGGQGTYEQYF
TRBJ2-7 | TRBD1 | - | TRBV5-1 | TGCGCCAGCAGGTGGGACAGGGGAAGCGAGCAGTACTTC | CASRWDRGSEQYF
TRBJ2-5 | - | few | TRBV6-5 | TGTGCCAGCCGACAGACACTTTCCCAAGAGACCCAGTACTTC | CASRQTLSQETQYF
TRBJ2-3 | TRBD2 | - | TRBV9 | TGTGCCAGCAGCGTAGGATCCCGCGCCGGGGGGGTCCCCACAGATACGCAGTATTTT | CASSVGSRAGGVPTDTQYF
TRBJ2-7 | - | - | TRBV3-1/TRBV3-2 | TGTGCCAGCAGCCAAGGGTTTCGCGACAGCGCTTTCTACGAGCAGTACTTC | CASSQGFRDSAFYEQYF
TRBJ2-2 | - | - | TRBV12-3/TRBV12-4 | TGTGCCAGTCTAGCCGCCGCTAACGTGGAGCTGTTTTTT | CASLAAANVELFF
TRBJ1-5 | - | - | TRBV5-6 | TGTGCCAGCAGCCTCAAGGGGACTGGCCCCGCTCAGCCCCAGCATTTT | CASSLKGTGPAQPQHF
TRBJ2-6 | TRBD1 | - | TRBV4-1 | TGCGCCAGCAGCCAAGCGGACAGGGGGTTAGGGGCCAACGTCCTGACTTTC | CASSQADRGLGANVLTF
TRBJ2-2 | TRBD1 | - | TRBV6-6 | TGTGCCAGCAGCACCGCCGTAAACCGGGACAGGGGAAACACCGGGGAGCTGTTTTTT | CASSTAVNRDRGNTGELFF
TRBJ1-4 | TRBD1 | once | TRBV11-2 | TGTGCCAGCAGCTTATCCGGGACAGGGGTGGAAAAACTGTTTTTT | CASSLSGTGVEKLFF
TRBJ1-6 | TRBD1 | - | TRBV7-9 | TGTGCCAGCAGCCCGGGACAGGGGAATTCACCCCTCCACTTT | CASSPGQGNSPLHF
TRBJ1-2 | - | - | TRBV6-5 | TGTGCCAGCAATCCGGGGTGGGGCTATGGCTACACCTTC | CASNPGWGYGYTF
TRBJ1-1 | - | - | TRBV19 | TGTGCCAGTAGTATTCCCTTACTAACGACAGGAGGAGCGTCTGAAGCTTTCTTT | CASSIPLLTTGGASEAFF
TRBJ1-1 | - | - | TRBV19 | TGTGCCAGTAGTAGGGTCGAGGGGAACACTGAAGCTTTCTTT | CASSRVEGNTEAFF
TRBJ2-5 | - | - | TRBV6-5 | TGTGCCAGCAGGCTAACAGTGGAAGAGACCCAGTACTTC | CASRLTVEETQYF
TRBJ2-1 | - | - | TRBV7-8 | TGTGCCAGCAGCATTAGTGGAGGAACCTACAATGAGCAGTTCTTC | CASSISGGTYNEQFF
TRBJ2-1 | TRBD2 | - | TRBV19 | TGTGCCAGTAGTATTTCGGGGGGGGTAGATAGAAATGAGCAGTTCTTC | CASSISGGVDRNEQFF
TRBJ2-3 | TRBD1 | - | TRBV7-8 | TGTGCCAGCAGCTCTAGGGACAGACCAGATACGCAGTATTTT | CASSSRDRPDTQYF
TRBJ1-2 | TRBD1 | - | TRBV28 | TGTGCCAGCAGTTCGACAGGGGCGGGCTATGGCTACACCTTC | CASSSTGAGYGYTF
TRBJ2-3 | - | - | TRBV27 | TGTGCCAGCAGTTTCACTTCCCTGGGCAGCACAGATACGCAGTATTTT | CASSFTSLGSTDTQYF
TRBJ1-1 | TRBD1 | - | TRBV25-1 | TGTGCCAGCAGTGAAGGCGGGACAGGGGGGCTCGCTGAAGCTTTCTTT | CASSEGGTGGLAEAFF
TRBJ1-1 | - | - | TRBV27 | TGTGCCAGCAGTTTCCAGGGTAGAGGGAACACTGAAGCTTTCTTT | CASSFQGRGNTEAFF
TRBJ1-1 | TRBD1 | - | TRBV5-1 | TGCGCCAGCAGCCCGGGGGACAGGGCAAAAGTTGAAGCTTTCTTT | CASSPGDRAKVEAFF